This TCR beta chain was captured by sequencing in a study of blood T cell repertoires in COVID-19. Study-level background: COVID-19 samples from acute and convalescent phases originated in the United States, Italy and Spain. Sources were T cells, B-cell-depleted T cells, or PBMCs; the material itself was cDNA or gDNA.

As processed by the authors: By means of reference gene primer amplification, nucleated cell counts were estimated. Libraries were prepared by immunoSEQ multiplex PCR; TCRdb keeps only in-frame clonotypes and omits some of them. Clone size and V and J calls were adopted from that table, with D and trimming inferred from the DNA. The repertoire has about 260,000 clones, over 80% of them found once; the top ten carry about 1.6%. V was shortened by 0 bases and J by 4 bases, with 18 bases between the two germline ends. Germline CDR1 LGHNA, CDR2 YSLEER. The CDR3 has 17 amino acids. The specimen sequenced was peripheral blood. The receptor was derived from a woman aged 40-49 years who had recovered from COVID-19. The chain couples TRBV4-3 to TRBJ1-1; D unresolved. The DNA for the CDR3 is TGCGCCAGCAGCCAAGAGTTGTATGGAGACTGGTTCACTGAAGCTTTCTTT. As protein: CASSQELYGDWFTEAFF.